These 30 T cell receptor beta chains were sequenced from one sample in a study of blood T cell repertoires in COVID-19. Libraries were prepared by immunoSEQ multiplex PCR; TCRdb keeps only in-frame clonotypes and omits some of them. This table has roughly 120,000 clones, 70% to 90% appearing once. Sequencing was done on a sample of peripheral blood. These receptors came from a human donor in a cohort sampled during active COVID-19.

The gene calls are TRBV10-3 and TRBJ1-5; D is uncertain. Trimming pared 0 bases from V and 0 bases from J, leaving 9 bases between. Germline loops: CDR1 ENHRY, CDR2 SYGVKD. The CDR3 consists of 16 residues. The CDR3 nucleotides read TGTGCCATCAGTGAGTCTGCAGGTTATAGCAATCAGCCCCAGCATTTT. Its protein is CAISESAGYSNQPQHF.

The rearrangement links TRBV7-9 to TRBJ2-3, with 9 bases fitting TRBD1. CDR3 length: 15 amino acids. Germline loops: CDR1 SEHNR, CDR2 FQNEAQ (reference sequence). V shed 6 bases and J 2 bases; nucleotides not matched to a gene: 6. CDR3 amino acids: CASRTGDRATDTQYF. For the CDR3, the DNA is TGTGCCAGCAGGACTGGGGACAGGGCCACAGATACGCAGTATTTT.

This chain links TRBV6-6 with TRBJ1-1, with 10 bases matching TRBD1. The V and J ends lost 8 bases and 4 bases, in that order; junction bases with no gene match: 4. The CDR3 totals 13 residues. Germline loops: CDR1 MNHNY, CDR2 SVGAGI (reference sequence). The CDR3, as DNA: TGTGCCAGCGGCGGGACAGGGGCCACTGAAGCTTTCTTT. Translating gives CASGGTGATEAFF.

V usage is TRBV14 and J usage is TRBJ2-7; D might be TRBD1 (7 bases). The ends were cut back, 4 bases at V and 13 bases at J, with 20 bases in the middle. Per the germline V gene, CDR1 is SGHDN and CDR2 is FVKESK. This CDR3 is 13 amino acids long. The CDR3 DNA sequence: TGTGCCAGCAGCCCTCAGGGGGGAGTGGGGCTTTACTTC. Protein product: CASSPQGGVGLYF.

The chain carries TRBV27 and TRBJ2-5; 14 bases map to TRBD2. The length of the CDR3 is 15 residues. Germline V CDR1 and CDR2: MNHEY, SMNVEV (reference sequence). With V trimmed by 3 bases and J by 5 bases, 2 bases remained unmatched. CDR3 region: CASSLGLAGVETQYF. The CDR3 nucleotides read TGTGCCAGCAGTTTGGGACTAGCGGGAGTTGAGACCCAGTACTTC.

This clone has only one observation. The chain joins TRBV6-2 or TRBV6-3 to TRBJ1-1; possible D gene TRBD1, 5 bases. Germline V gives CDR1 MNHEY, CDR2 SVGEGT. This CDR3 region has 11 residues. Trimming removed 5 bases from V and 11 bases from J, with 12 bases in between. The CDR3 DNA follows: TGTGCCAGCAGTGCAGGGTTGCCCGCTTTCTTT. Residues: CASSAGLPAFF.

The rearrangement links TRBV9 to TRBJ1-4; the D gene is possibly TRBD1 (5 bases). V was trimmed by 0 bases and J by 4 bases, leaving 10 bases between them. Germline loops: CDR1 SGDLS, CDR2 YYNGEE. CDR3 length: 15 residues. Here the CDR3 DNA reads TGTGCCAGCAGCGTAGGACAGATCTATAATGAAAAACTGTTTTTT. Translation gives CASSVGQIYNEKLFF. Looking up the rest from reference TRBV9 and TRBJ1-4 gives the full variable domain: DSGVTQTPKHLITATGQRVTLRCSPRSGDLSVYWYQQSLDQGLQFLIQYYNGEERAKGNILERFSAQQFPDLHSELNLSSLELGDSALYFCASSVGQIYNEKLFFGSGTQLSVL.

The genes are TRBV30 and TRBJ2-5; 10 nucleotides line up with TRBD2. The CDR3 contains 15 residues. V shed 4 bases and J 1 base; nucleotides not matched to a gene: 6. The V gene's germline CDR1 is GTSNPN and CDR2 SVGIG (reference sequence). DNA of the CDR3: TGTGCCTGGATTCCAGGACTAGCGGCCCAAGAGACCCAGTACTTC. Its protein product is CAWIPGLAAQETQYF.

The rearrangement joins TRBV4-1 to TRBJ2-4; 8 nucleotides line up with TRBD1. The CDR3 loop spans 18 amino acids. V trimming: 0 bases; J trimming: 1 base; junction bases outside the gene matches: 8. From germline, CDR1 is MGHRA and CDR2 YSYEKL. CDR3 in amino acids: CASSQDNRGSSAKNIQYF. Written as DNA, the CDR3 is TGCGCCAGCAGCCAAGATAACAGGGGGTCTTCGGCCAAAAACATTCAGTACTTC.

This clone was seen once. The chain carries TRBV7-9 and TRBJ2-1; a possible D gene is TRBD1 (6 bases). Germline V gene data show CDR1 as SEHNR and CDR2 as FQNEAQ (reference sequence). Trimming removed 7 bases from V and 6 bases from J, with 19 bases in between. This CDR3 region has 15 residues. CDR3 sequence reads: CASTPRGRGGNEQFF. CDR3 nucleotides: TGTGCCAGCACCCCTCGGGGCAGGGGTGGCAATGAGCAGTTCTTC.

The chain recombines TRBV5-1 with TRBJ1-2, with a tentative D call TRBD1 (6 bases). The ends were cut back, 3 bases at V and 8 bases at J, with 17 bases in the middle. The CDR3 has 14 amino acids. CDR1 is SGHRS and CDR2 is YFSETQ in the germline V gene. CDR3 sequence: CASSWGPGARGYTF. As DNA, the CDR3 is TGCGCCAGCAGCTGGGGCCCAGGGGCGCGGGGCTACACCTTC.

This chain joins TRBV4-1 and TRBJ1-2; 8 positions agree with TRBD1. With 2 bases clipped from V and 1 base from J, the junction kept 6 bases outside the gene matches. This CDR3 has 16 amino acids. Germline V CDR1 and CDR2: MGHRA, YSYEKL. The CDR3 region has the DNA TGCGCCAGCAGCCAACCTAGGGACAGGAGTAACTATGGCTACACCTTC. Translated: CASSQPRDRSNYGYTF.

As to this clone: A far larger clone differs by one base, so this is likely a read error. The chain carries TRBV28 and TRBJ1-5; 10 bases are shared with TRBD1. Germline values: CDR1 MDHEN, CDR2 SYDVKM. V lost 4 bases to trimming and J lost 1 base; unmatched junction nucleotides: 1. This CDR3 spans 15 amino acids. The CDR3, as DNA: TGTGCCAGCAGTTCGGGACAGGGGAGCAATCAGCCCCAGCATTTT. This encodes CASSSGQGSNQPQHF.

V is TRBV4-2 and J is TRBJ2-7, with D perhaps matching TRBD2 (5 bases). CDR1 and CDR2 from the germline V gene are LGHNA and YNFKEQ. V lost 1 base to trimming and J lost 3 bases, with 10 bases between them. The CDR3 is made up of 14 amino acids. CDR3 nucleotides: TGTGCCAGCAGCCAAGGGCCGGGATACTACGAGCAGTACTTC. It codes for CASSQGPGYYEQYF.

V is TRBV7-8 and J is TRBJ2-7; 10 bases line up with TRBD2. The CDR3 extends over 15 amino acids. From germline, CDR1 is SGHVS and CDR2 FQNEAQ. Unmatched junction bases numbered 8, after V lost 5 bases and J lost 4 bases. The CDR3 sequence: CASSLSLAGGYEQYF. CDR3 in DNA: TGTGCCAGCAGCCTGTCATTAGCGGGGGGATACGAGCAGTACTTC.

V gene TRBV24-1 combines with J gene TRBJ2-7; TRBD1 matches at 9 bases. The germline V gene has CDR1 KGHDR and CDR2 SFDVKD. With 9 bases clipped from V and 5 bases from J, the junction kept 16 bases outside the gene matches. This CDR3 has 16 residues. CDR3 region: CATAPLWGQGINEQYF. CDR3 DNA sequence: TGTGCCACCGCTCCTCTTTGGGGACAGGGCATAAACGAGCAGTACTTC.

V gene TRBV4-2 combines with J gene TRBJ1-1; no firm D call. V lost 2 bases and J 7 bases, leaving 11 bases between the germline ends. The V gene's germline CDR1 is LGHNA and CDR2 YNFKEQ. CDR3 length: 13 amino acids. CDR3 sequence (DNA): TGTGCCAGCAGCCAAACGGTTTATGGTGAAGCTTTCTTT. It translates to CASSQTVYGEAFF.

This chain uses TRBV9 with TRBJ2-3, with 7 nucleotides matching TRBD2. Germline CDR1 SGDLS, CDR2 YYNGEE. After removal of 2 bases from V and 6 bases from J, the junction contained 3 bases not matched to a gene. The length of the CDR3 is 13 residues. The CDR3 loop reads CASSVWREDTQYF. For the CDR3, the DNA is TGTGCCAGCAGCGTTTGGCGGGAGGATACGCAGTATTTT.

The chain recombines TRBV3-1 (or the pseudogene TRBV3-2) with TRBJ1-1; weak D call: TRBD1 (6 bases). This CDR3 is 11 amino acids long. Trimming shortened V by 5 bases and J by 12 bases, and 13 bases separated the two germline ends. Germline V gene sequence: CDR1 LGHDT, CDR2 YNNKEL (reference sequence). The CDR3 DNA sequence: TGTGCCAGCAGCTCGACAGGAGGATCTTTCTTT. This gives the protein CASSSTGGSFF.

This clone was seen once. In nucleotides, the CDR3 is TGTGCCAGTAGTACCCGGGACAGCTCTGGAAACACCATATATTTT. It encodes CASSTRDSSGNTIYF. The V gene is TRBV19, the J gene TRBJ1-3, with 7 bases that match TRBD1. This CDR3 comprises 15 residues. J gave up 0 bases and V 4 bases, and 3 bases lay outside the gene matches. CDR1 and CDR2 (germline): LNHDA, SQIVND (reference sequence). Supplemented by reference TRBV19 and TRBJ1-3, the full variable domain reads DGGITQSPKYLFRKEGQNVTLSCEQNLNHDAMYWYRQDPGQGLRLIYYSQIVNDFQKGDIAEGYSVSREKKESFPLTVTSAQKNPTAFYLCASSTRDSSGNTIYFGEGSWLTVV.

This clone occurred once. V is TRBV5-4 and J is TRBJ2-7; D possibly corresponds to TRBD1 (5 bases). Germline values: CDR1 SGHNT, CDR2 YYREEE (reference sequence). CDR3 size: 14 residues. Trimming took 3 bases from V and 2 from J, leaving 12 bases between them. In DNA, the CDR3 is TGTGCCAGCAGCTCAGGACAACGAGCCTACGAGCAGTACTTC. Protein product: CASSSGQRAYEQYF.

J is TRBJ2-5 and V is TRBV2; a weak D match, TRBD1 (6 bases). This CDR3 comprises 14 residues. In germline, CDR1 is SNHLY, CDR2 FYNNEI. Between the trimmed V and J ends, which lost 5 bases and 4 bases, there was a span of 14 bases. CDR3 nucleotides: TGTGCCAGCAGTCTCCAGGGGACCCGAGAGACCCAGTACTTC. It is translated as CASSLQGTRETQYF.

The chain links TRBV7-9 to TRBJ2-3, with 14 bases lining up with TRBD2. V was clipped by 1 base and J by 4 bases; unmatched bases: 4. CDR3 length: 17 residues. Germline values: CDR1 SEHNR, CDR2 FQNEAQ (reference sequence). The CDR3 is CASSLGGLAGVADTQYF. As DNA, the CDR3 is TGTGCCAGCAGCTTAGGGGGACTAGCGGGAGTGGCAGATACGCAGTATTTT.

DNA for the CDR3: TGTGCCAGCACACAGGACAGAAAGGATGGCTACACCTTC. Translation: CASTQDRKDGYTF. This chain joins TRBV28 and TRBJ1-2; tentative D call: TRBD1 (6 bases). CDR3 length equals 13 residues. Germline assignment: CDR1 MDHEN and CDR2 SYDVKM. V was shortened by 7 bases and J by 6 bases, with 15 bases between the two germline ends.

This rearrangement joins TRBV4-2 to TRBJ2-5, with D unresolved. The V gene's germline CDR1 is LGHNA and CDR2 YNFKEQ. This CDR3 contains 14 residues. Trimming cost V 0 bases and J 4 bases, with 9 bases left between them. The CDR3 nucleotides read TGTGCCAGCAGCCAAGAGAAAGCCGGAGAGACCCAGTACTTC. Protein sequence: CASSQEKAGETQYF.

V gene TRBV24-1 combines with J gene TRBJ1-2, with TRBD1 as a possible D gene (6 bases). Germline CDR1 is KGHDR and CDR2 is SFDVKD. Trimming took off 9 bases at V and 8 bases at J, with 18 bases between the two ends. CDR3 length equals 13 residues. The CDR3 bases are TGTGCCACCCAGCTTGGGGGCGCGCGGGGCTACACCTTC. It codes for CATQLGGARGYTF.

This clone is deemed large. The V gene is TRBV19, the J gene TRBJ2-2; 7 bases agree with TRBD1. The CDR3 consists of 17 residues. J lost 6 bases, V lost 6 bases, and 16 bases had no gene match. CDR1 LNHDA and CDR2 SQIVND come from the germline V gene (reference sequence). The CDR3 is CASSRDRGSGIAGELFF. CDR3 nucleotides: TGTGCCAGTAGCCGGGACAGAGGTAGTGGTATCGCCGGGGAGCTGTTTTTT.

The CDR3 region has the DNA TGTGCCAGCAGCGTAGAAGAGCGGGGTACAACAGATACGCAGTATTTT. Amino acids: CASSVEERGTTDTQYF. V and J are TRBV9 and TRBJ2-3; 7 bases are shared with TRBD2. Per the germline V gene, CDR1 is SGDLS and CDR2 is YYNGEE. Trimming cost V 0 bases and J 3 bases; bases outside gene matches: 7. This CDR3 spans 16 amino acids.

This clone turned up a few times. The DNA of the CDR3 is TGTGCCAGCAGAGGGAGGCCGGCAGGATACACCTTC. This sequence encodes CASRGRPAGYTF. V is TRBV12-3 or TRBV12-4 and J is TRBJ1-2; D remains unclear. The V gene lost 6 bases and the J gene lost 11 bases, with 16 bases spanning the gap. The CDR3 consists of 12 residues.

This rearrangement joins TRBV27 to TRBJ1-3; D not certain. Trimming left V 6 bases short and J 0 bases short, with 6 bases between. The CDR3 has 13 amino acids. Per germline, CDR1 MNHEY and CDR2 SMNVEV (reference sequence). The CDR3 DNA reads TGTGCCAGCAGAGATAGCTCTGGAAACACCATATATTTT. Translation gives CASRDSSGNTIYF.